This T cell receptor (beta chain) was identified during a study of beta chain features in type 1 diabetes. Isolated RNA was reverse transcribed in full, so expressed TCRB transcripts were sequenced. TCRdb's copy holds only in-frame clones and misses some; the assay was immunoSEQ multiplex PCR. The table lists about 360,000 clones, around 13% of them singletons. CD4+ cells of the naive, central memory, regulatory and stem cell-like memory types were sorted via CD45RO/CCR7/CD25/CD127/CD95/CD27. This clone was seen more than once but under ten times. Germline values: CDR1 KGHSH, CDR2 LQKENI. V was trimmed by 3 bases and J by 5 bases, leaving 16 bases between them. The CDR3 totals 15 residues.

The sample consisted of naive CD4+ T cells from blood. The chain employs TRBV18 and TRBJ1-2; D possibly corresponds to TRBD1 (5 bases). The sequence came from a man younger than 30 in good health. The CDR3 spells CASSPSIQDKYGYTF. For the CDR3, the DNA is TGTGCCAGCTCACCTTCTATCCAGGACAAGTATGGCTACACCTTC.